Listed here are 8 T cell receptor beta chains from one sample, sequenced in a study of T cell changes during pregnancy in multiple sclerosis (dated by TCRdb to the late 2010s). Preparation of the library involved the immunoSEQ multiplex PCR assay. In TCRdb, the immuneACCESS table is reduced to in-frame sequences with V and J assigned. These tables do not hold every clone; where another copy was compared, an unresolved V gene accounts for under half, and the others remain unexplained. Present in this sample are roughly 64,000 clones, 90% of which were seen just once. The top ten clonotypes cover about 7% of the sample. The specimen was peripheral blood, collected in the third trimester of pregnancy. These receptors were taken from a female donor in good health, enrolled as a control in a pregnancy study.

This clone occurred once. J is TRBJ1-2 and V is TRBV4-2; 9 bases fit TRBD1. Germline CDR1 and CDR2: LGHNA and YNFKEQ. CDR3 length: 16 amino acids. V lost 0 bases and J lost 2; bases outside the gene matches: 4. CDR3 coding DNA: TGTGCCAGCAGCCAAGATAGGGGGACAGGGAACTATGGCTACACCTTC. It translates to CASSQDRGTGNYGYTF.

This chain links TRBV10-1 with TRBJ2-1; TRBD2 matches 7 bases. V lost 3 bases and J lost 8; bases outside the gene matches: 10. Germline V gene data show CDR1 as WNHNN and CDR2 as SYGVQD (reference sequence). The CDR3 totals 15 residues. The CDR3 sequence: CASSERTSGIHEQFF. CDR3 bases: TGCGCCAGCAGTGAAAGGACTAGTGGTATTCATGAGCAGTTCTTC.

The chain links TRBV5-1 to TRBJ2-5; TRBD2 aligns across 13 bases. V trimming: 4 bases; J trimming: 1 base; junction bases outside the gene matches: 4. Germline CDR1 reads SGHRS; CDR2 reads YFSETQ. CDR3 length: 16 amino acids. The CDR3 DNA is TGCGCCAGCAGCCGGACTAGCGGGGGCTCCCAAGAGACCCAGTACTTC. This sequence encodes CASSRTSGGSQETQYF.

The genes are TRBV7-8 and TRBJ2-6; D perhaps matches TRBD2 (6 bases). The V end lost 6 bases, the J end lost 5 bases, and 17 bases lay between the germline ends. This CDR3 region has 16 residues. In germline, CDR1 is SGHVS, CDR2 FQNEAQ. As DNA, the CDR3 is TGTGCCAGCAGTTATGGGCGGGGCTCAAGGGCCAACGTCCTGACTTTC. Translation: CASSYGRGSRANVLTF.

In DNA, the CDR3 is TGTGCCAGCACGCAAGCGGGGGCATCCTACAATGAGCAGTTCTTC. Translating gives CASTQAGASYNEQFF. The chain employs TRBV5-6 and TRBJ2-1, with 8 positions matching TRBD2. J was trimmed by 1 base and V by 6 bases; bases with no gene match: 6. CDR3 size: 15 residues. Germline assignment: CDR1 SGHDT and CDR2 YYEEEE.

The genes are TRBV5-4 and TRBJ1-1; D is perhaps TRBD1 (5 bases). There are 14 residues in the CDR3. Per the germline V gene, CDR1 is SGHNT and CDR2 is YYREEE (reference sequence). Trimming cost V 4 bases and J 1 base, with 11 bases left between them. Here the CDR3 reads CASSPMTANTEAFF. CDR3 sequence (DNA): TGTGCCAGCAGCCCTATGACAGCGAACACTGAAGCTTTCTTT.

This chain uses TRBV6-5 with TRBJ2-3, with D tentatively TRBD2 (6 bases). With 6 bases removed from V and 3 bases from J, the gap between germline ends came to 16 bases. Germline values: CDR1 MNHEY, CDR2 SVGAGI. The CDR3 consists of 15 residues. The CDR3 nucleotides are TGTGCCAGCAGCTACGGCGGAGGAGGGACAGATACGCAGTATTTT. This encodes CASSYGGGGTDTQYF.

This chain links TRBV30 with TRBJ1-2, with D tentatively TRBD1 (5 bases). Germline CDR1 and CDR2: GTSNPN and SVGIG (reference sequence). Deletions cut 3 bases from V and 0 bases from J, with 11 bases between. The CDR3 spans 14 residues. The DNA of the CDR3 is TGTGCCTGGAGGCGGGGCAGCCCTAACTATGGCTACACCTTC. It codes for CAWRRGSPNYGYTF.